This TCR beta chain was identified during a study of shared clonotypes between healthy human individuals. Whole-study results and caveats: The low donor count limited represented genetic and exposure-history diversity.

Trimming took off 8 bases at V and 5 bases at J, with 17 bases between the two ends. Germline CDR1 SGHRS, CDR2 YFSETQ. This CDR3 contains 14 residues. Method: immunoSEQ multiplex PCR; TCRdb's copy keeps in-frame clones and lacks some. The sample contains around 500,000 clones, around 78% of which appear only once. To note about this clone: Its antigen is not known.

The chain employs TRBV5-1 and TRBJ2-1; D not certain. The source material was PBMCs. The TCR originated in a woman aged 40 to 55 in good health. Some clones in this sample may be carry-over from other donors' samples. CDR3 loop: CASLLGSQNNEQFF. For the CDR3, the DNA is TGCGCCAGTCTGCTGGGCAGCCAAAACAATGAGCAGTTCTTC.